These 5 T cell receptor beta chains came from one sample sequenced in a study of CD8 T cells in Susac syndrome. Reverse transcription of roughly 0.5 to 1 ug RNA was carried out with random hexamers. Using its own MiXCR run on the immunoSEQ multiplex PCR reads, TCRdb lists one record per CDR3 protein. This sample has about 190,000 distinct CDR3 sequences, with about 93% found just once. The sample consisted of CD4+ T cells from PBMCs. These TCRs come from a human donor in good health.

This chain connects TRBV5-1 to TRBJ1-5; 8 positions match TRBD1. CDR1 and CDR2 (germline): SGHRS, YFSETQ. This CDR3 is built from 16 residues. After removal of 0 bases from V and 7 bases from J, the junction contained 9 bases not matched to a gene. The CDR3 reads CASSLGLAGGDQPQHF. CDR3 DNA sequence: TGCGCCAGCAGCTTGGGGTTAGCAGGGGGCGACCAGCCCCAGCATTTT.

This chain uses TRBV7-2 with TRBJ1-3; 8 bases fit TRBD1. CDR1 is SGHTA, CDR2 FQGNSA, per germline. The CDR3 runs 13 residues. V shed 4 bases and J 11 bases; nucleotides not matched to a gene: 7. CDR3 sequence: CASSSLLQGAIYF. The CDR3, as DNA: TGTGCCAGCAGCTCCCTCTTACAGGGGGCCATATATTTT.

This chain's CDR3 is CASSPGGGRTGEQYF. CDR3 DNA sequence: TGTGCCAGCAGCCCCGGGGGAGGCAGGACGGGCGAGCAGTACTTC. The chain joins TRBV7-3 to TRBJ2-7; a possible D gene is TRBD2 (6 bases). Trimming stripped 5 bases from V and 6 bases from J, with 20 bases between. CDR3 size: 15 residues. Germline V gene sequence: CDR1 SGHTA, CDR2 FQGTGA.

The V gene is TRBV6-2 or TRBV6-3, the J gene TRBJ2-6; 10 bases agree with TRBD1. Germline V gene sequence: CDR1 MNHEY, CDR2 SVGEGT. Trimming removed 4 bases from V and 4 bases from J; junction bases left unmatched: 7. The CDR3 has 17 amino acids. The CDR3 nucleotides are TGTGCCAGCAGTTCCGACAGGGGGCTCCCCGGGGCCAACGTCCTGACTTTC. It translates to CASSSDRGLPGANVLTF.

CDR3 amino acids: CAISERGTQYF. The CDR3 bases are TGTGCCATCAGTGAGAGGGGAACCCAGTACTTC. The chain uses TRBV10-3 and TRBJ2-5; weak D call: TRBD1 (5 bases). The CDR3 has 11 amino acids. Germline V gene sequence: CDR1 ENHRY, CDR2 SYGVKD. V lost 2 bases and J lost 8, with 6 bases in between.